Following are 18 T cell receptor beta chains from one sample sequenced in a study of PD-L1 blockade in urothelial cancer. The time point was: pretreatment peripheral blood. Sequencing was performed with immunoSEQ multiplex PCR; in TCRdb, only in-frame clones are kept and a portion is missing. Here the sample spans tens of thousands of clones, around 90% being singletons. The material was PBMCs, obtained around atezolizumab (anti-PD-L1) treatment. Source of these receptors: a man aged 60-69 years with urothelial cancer.

The chain joins TRBV11-3 to TRBJ2-5; D is possibly TRBD2 (6 bases). Looked up from germline, CDR1 is SGHNT and CDR2 is YENEEA. The CDR3 has 14 amino acids. The V end was cut by 0 bases, the J end by 5 bases, with 10 bases between. Written as DNA, the CDR3 is TGTGCCAGCAGCTTAGATGCGGGAACTGAGACCCAGTACTTC. This sequence encodes CASSLDAGTETQYF.

The chain employs TRBV30 and TRBJ2-3, with 7 bases fitting TRBD2. V shed 0 bases and J 4 bases; nucleotides not matched to a gene: 7. Germline V gives CDR1 GTSNPN, CDR2 SVGIG (reference sequence). The CDR3 runs to 15 residues. CDR3 sequence: CAWSVRGAGADTQYF. CDR3 coding DNA: TGTGCCTGGAGTGTTCGGGGCGCGGGGGCAGATACGCAGTATTTT.

V and J are TRBV5-1 and TRBJ1-4; 10 bases fit TRBD1. Germline values: CDR1 SGHRS, CDR2 YFSETQ. The CDR3 is 14 residues long. J was trimmed by 8 bases and V by 3 bases; bases with no gene match: 4. The DNA of the CDR3 is TGCGCCAGCAGCTCCGGACAGGGGGAAGAAAAACTGTTTTTT. Protein product: CASSSGQGEEKLFF.

The chain joins TRBV10-3 to TRBJ2-1; 7 nucleotides match TRBD1. Looked up from germline, CDR1 is ENHRY and CDR2 is SYGVKD. This CDR3 has 12 residues. V trimming: 3 bases; J trimming: 15 bases; junction bases outside the gene matches: 8. The CDR3 coding sequence is TGTGCCATCAGTGAATCGGACAGGCGGCCGTTCTTC. It translates to CAISESDRRPFF.

The chain joins TRBV29-1 to TRBJ1-4; D unclear. The CDR3 length is 11 residues. CDR1 is SQVTM and CDR2 is ANQGSEA in the germline V gene. Trimming cost V 5 bases and J 5 bases, with 6 bases left between them. CDR3 coding DNA: TGCAGCGTTATCAGAAATGAAAAACTGTTTTTT. This translates into CSVIRNEKLFF.

This chain joins TRBV18 and TRBJ2-7, with 10 bases aligning to TRBD1. With V trimmed by 6 bases and J by 5 bases, 10 bases remained unmatched. Germline values: CDR1 KGHSH, CDR2 LQKENI. The CDR3 loop spans 15 amino acids. The CDR3 region is CASSLLGQGFNEQYF. The CDR3 DNA reads TGTGCCAGCTCCCTCCTGGGACAGGGGTTCAACGAGCAGTACTTC.

The V call is TRBV19, the J call TRBJ2-5, with D maybe TRBD1 (5 bases). V gave up 10 bases and J gave up 0 bases, with 12 bases separating them. CDR3 length: 13 amino acids. CDR1 is LNHDA and CDR2 is SQIVND in the germline V gene (reference sequence). CDR3 loop: CATSQEYQETQYF. The CDR3 DNA is TGTGCCACCTCACAGGAGTACCAAGAGACCCAGTACTTC.

V is TRBV5-1 and J is TRBJ2-5; D may be TRBD2 (6 bases). The CDR3 is 14 residues long. Trimming removed 0 bases at V and 4 bases at J, with 10 bases between. Germline CDR1 is SGHRS and CDR2 is YFSETQ. CDR3 coding DNA: TGCGCCAGCAGCTTGGAGGGAGGATCAGAGACCCAGTACTTC. Its protein is CASSLEGGSETQYF.

The J gene is TRBJ2-3, the V gene TRBV2; D perhaps matches TRBD2 (5 bases). V was shortened by 7 bases and J by 3 bases, with 14 bases between the two germline ends. This CDR3 spans 14 amino acids. Germline V gene lookup returns CDR1 SNHLY and CDR2 FYNNEI. The CDR3 is CASTRVGRTDTQYF. The CDR3 DNA is TGTGCCAGCACCAGAGTGGGGAGAACAGATACGCAGTATTTT.

The rearrangement uses TRBV6-6 and TRBJ2-2; 9 bases fit TRBD1. Germline CDR1 and CDR2: MNHNY and SVGAGI (reference sequence). The CDR3 has 15 amino acids. The V gene end was trimmed by 2 bases and the J gene end by 5 bases; junction bases not matched to a gene: 3. The CDR3 region is CASSYGGTGTGELFF. DNA for the CDR3: TGTGCCAGCAGTTACGGAGGGACAGGGACCGGGGAGCTGTTTTTT.

The V and J genes are TRBV2 and TRBJ2-5; no clear D. Germline V gene lookup returns CDR1 SNHLY and CDR2 FYNNEI. V was cut by 5 bases and J by 0 bases, with 10 bases left in between. The CDR3 extends over 14 amino acids. The CDR3 protein is CASSSLEYQETQYF. For the CDR3, the DNA is TGTGCCAGCAGTAGCCTAGAGTACCAAGAGACCCAGTACTTC.

The rearrangement joins TRBV30 to TRBJ1-3; D remains ambiguous. This CDR3 comprises 17 residues. The germline CDR1 and CDR2 sequences are GTSNPN and SVGIG (reference sequence). With 4 bases removed from V and 0 bases from J, the gap between germline ends came to 19 bases. The CDR3 bases are TGTGCCTGGACCTATTCGGGTGGGAGGGTCTCTGGAAACACCATATATTTT. It is translated as CAWTYSGGRVSGNTIYF.

V usage is TRBV5-1 and J usage is TRBJ2-3; 11 bases are shared with TRBD2. The CDR3 runs to 18 residues. Per the germline V gene, CDR1 is SGHRS and CDR2 is YFSETQ. V shed 0 bases and J 0 bases; nucleotides not matched to a gene: 6. CDR3 sequence: CASSLVSSGGPSTDTQYF. DNA of the CDR3: TGCGCCAGCAGCTTGGTGTCTAGCGGGGGGCCTAGCACAGATACGCAGTATTTT.

The chain carries TRBV6-1 and TRBJ1-1; TRBD1 matches 7 bases. Losses at the gene ends were 7 bases for V and 0 bases for J; bases not matched to a gene: 5. CDR3 length equals 14 residues. Germline values: CDR1 MNHNS, CDR2 SASEGT. The CDR3 bases are TGTGCCAGCACTATGGACAGGATGAACACTGAAGCTTTCTTT. Translated: CASTMDRMNTEAFF.

J is TRBJ2-3 and V is TRBV6-1; no firm D call. The CDR3 spans 14 residues. Trimming pared 4 bases from V and 4 bases from J, leaving 12 bases between. Germline lookup yields CDR1 MNHNS and CDR2 SASEGT. CDR3 sequence (DNA): TGTGCCAGCAGTGTGGGTAGAGGCGCAGATACGCAGTATTTT. Residues: CASSVGRGADTQYF.

The chain joins TRBV20-1 to TRBJ2-7; a possible D gene is TRBD1 (5 bases). The CDR3 covers 11 residues. Trimming shortened V by 3 bases and J by 7 bases, and 10 bases separated the two germline ends. Germline-derived CDR1 and CDR2 are DFQATT and SNEGSKA (reference sequence). The CDR3 reads CSASNPGEQYF. The DNA of the CDR3 is TGCAGTGCTAGCAACCCAGGGGAGCAGTACTTC.

The chain links TRBV6-1 to TRBJ2-7, with TRBD1 matching 9 bases. This CDR3 comprises 14 residues. Germline-derived CDR1 and CDR2 are MNHNS and SASEGT. J gave up 2 bases and V 3 bases, and 2 bases lay outside the gene matches. CDR3 nucleotide sequence: TGTGCCAGCAGTGATACAGGGGGCACCTACGAGCAGTACTTC. Encoded protein: CASSDTGGTYEQYF.

This chain connects TRBV5-1 to TRBJ2-1; 11 bases agree with TRBD2. The CDR3 spans 15 residues. Germline loops: CDR1 SGHRS, CDR2 YFSETQ. V shed 4 bases and J 8 bases; nucleotides not matched to a gene: 8. CDR3: CASSRTSGLGYEQFF. DNA for the CDR3: TGCGCCAGCAGCCGGACTAGCGGGCTCGGTTATGAGCAGTTCTTC.